Listed below are T cell receptor beta chains from one sample, sequenced in a study of cytomegalovirus exposure and HLA in healthy donors. The table came from immunoSEQ multiplex PCR; TCRdb's copy has only in-frame clones and leaves some out. The sample carries 110,000 or so clones, approximately 80% recorded once. The specimen sequenced was PBMCs. These receptors were collected from a woman aged 25 to 39 in good health and CMV-seronegative. The conserved cysteine and the conserved F or W are not part of the CDR3 here.

V,J,length,CDR3
TRBV27,TRBJ2-7,12,ASSPGLAAGEQY
TRBV7-9,TRBJ2-2,12,ASGGTGVPGELF
TRBV7-2,TRBJ2-7,13,ASSQLGQNSYEQY
TRBV6-6,TRBJ1-6,14,ASSRGREGSMSPLH
TRBV7-9,TRBJ2-7,11,SSSLSSSYEQY
TRBV5-1,TRBJ2-1,13,ASSSGQGRGNEQF
TRBV10-3,TRBJ1-5,11,AISSGSGQPQH
TRBV5-8,TRBJ1-5,12,ASSLGQGGQPQH
TRBV12-5,TRBJ1-2,15,ASGLASTSGGVGGYT
TRBV15,TRBJ2-1,14,ATSRDPGPGVNEQF
TRBV7-9,TRBJ2-1,13,ASSSGGSSYNEQF
TRBV4-1,TRBJ2-3,13,ASSHQRPSTDTQY
TRBV6-1,TRBJ1-2,13,ASSEAYTSNYGYT
TRBV5-1,TRBJ2-7,12,ASSPVGKSDEQY
TRBV7-3,TRBJ2-5,13,ASSLTRGPQETQY
TRBV19,TRBJ2-2,12,ASTPTRNTGELF
TRBV7-6,TRBJ1-3,15,ASSSPLGQGAVNTIY
TRBV7-8,TRBJ2-7,10,ASSLDRTDKY
TRBV6-6,TRBJ2-3,13,ASSYRPSGTDTQY
TRBV18,TRBJ1-1,11,ASSPEGNTEAF
TRBV19,TRBJ1-1,12,ASSEGTGNTEAF
TRBV6-5,TRBJ2-3,14,ASSYSSGKSTDTQY
TRBV15,TRBJ1-4,12,ATSRTGGVEKLF
TRBV29-1,TRBJ2-1,11,STEGVRYNEQF
TRBV10-1,TRBJ2-5,13,ASTETRSRQETQY
TRBV6-1,TRBJ1-5,13,ASRRDRGDNQPQH